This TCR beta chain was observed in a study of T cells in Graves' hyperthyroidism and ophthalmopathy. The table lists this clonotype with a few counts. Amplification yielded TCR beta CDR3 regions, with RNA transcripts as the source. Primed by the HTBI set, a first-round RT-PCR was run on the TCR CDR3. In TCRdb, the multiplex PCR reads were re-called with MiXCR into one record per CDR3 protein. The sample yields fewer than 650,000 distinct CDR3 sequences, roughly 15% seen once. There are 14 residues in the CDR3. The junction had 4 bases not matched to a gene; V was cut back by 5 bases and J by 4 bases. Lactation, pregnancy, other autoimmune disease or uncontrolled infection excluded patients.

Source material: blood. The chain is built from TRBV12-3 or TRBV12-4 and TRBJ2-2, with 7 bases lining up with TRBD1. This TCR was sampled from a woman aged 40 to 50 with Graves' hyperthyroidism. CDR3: CASSTGTATGELFF. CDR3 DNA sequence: TGTGCCAGCAGTACGGGGACAGCCACCGGGGAGCTGTTTTTT.